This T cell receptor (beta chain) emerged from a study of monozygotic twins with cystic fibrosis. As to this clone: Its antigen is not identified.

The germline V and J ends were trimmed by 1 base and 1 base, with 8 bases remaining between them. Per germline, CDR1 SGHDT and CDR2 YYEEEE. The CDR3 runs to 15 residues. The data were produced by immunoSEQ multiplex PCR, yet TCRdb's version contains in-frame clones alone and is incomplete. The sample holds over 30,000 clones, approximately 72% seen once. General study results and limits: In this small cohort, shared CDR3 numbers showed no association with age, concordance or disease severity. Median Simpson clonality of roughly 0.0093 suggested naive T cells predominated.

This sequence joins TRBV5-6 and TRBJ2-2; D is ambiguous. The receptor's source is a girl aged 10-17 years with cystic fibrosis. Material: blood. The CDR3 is CASSLIGMNTGELFF. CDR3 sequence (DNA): TGTGCCAGCAGCTTGATTGGCATGAACACCGGGGAGCTGTTTTTT.